This T cell receptor beta chain was identified during a study of T-cell memory formation after mild COVID-19 (dated by TCRdb to the early 2020s). At the level of the whole study: Most TCR sequence clusters were specific to one of the two donors. In a couple of donors, T-cell clones that expanded and contracted after mild COVID-19 were tracked by sequencing TCRalpha and TCRbeta repertoires over time. The cohort comprised two young, previously healthy adult volunteers, one female and one male. Overall study results and their limits: Whether the second-wave clones peaking on day 37 were SARS-CoV-2 specific was not confirmed. The study covered only a couple of mild cases, and larger cohorts including severe cases with pre-infection samples were considered necessary. From day 15 to 85, contracting clones showed balanced CD4/CD8 phenotypes, whereas a second wave of clones that expanded from day 15 to 37 leaned towards CD4+. Contracting CD4+ clones were found mainly in CM and EM memory subsets, while CD8+ clones were enriched in EMRA. Some responding clones were detected in pre-infection memory, suggesting pre-existing cross-reactive memory T cells joined the SARS-CoV-2 response.

PBMCs were isolated by Ficoll-Paque density gradient centrifugation. Trimming costs V 5 bases and J 6 bases, and their ends lie 15 bases apart. CDR1 and CDR2 were assigned from the germline V gene as SGHDT and YYEEEE. The CDR3, from cysteine to phenylalanine, totals 15 residues. Just the 45-base CDR3 DNA is kept, in frame starting at base 1. The instrument was an Illumina NovaSeq 6000. TCRalpha and TCRbeta cDNA libraries were built by 5'RACE with constant-segment primers, adding sample barcodes and unique molecular identifiers. Trizol reagent was used to extract RNA from every sample. Library amplification was performed in two PCR steps, and a second sample barcode and Illumina TruSeq adapters were introduced in the second step. Sequencing of the libraries was done on an Illumina NovaSeq, producing 2 x 150 bp paired-end reads. Per the source publication's procedure: Reads were demultiplexed and collapsed into UMI-guided consensus sequences with migec v1.2.7. Using mixcr v2.1.11, UMI consensuses were aligned to TRA and TRB V and J templates and then assembled into clonotypes. Expanded or contracted clonotypes were those called significant by both edgeR and NoisET, with noise models trained on biological replicates. edgeR calls used a false discovery rate-adjusted p below 0.01 and a log2 fold-change threshold of 1. PCA with hierarchical clustering of max-normalized trajectories of the 1000 most abundant clonotypes was used as exploratory dynamics analysis. The CD4 or CD8 phenotype of responding clones was assigned using the separately sequenced CD4+ and CD8+ repertoires. TCRdb passed the public sequencing reads through fastp at Q25 and MiXCR, retaining productive beta sequences. Each record represents a unique CDR3 protein, reported with the most common genes and DNA among its rows. TCRdb assigned the V and J calls; the authors' analysis was not used. This sample gives around 390,000 distinct CDR3 sequences in total; 15% to 20% of them show up just once. Together, the top ten hold about 22% of the sample.

This clonotype was counted between two and nine times. Its specific antigen is unknown. Base qualities are not recorded, but no much larger clone differs from it by a single base. This chain joins TRBV5-6 to TRBJ2-6; the D gene remains uncertain. The sequence was obtained from a man between 18 and 29 years old who had mild COVID-19 (a few samples of this study predate the infection). The sample titles of this study are shuffled in the database, so cell type and time point are left out; the donor was told from shared clones. Specimen: PBMCs or a T cell subset sorted from them (not recorded which). The CDR3 protein is CASSAVGSKANVLTF. Read as DNA, the sequence is TGTGCCAGCAGTGCTGTGGGAAGCAAGGCCAACGTCCTGACTTTC. The entire variable domain, with the stretches around the CDR3 drawn from the reference TRBV5-6 and TRBJ2-6 proteins, is DAGVTQSPTHLIKTRGQQVTLRCSPKSGHDTVSWYQQALGQGPQFIFQYYEEEERQRGNFPDRFSGHQFPNYSSELNVNALLLGDSALYLCASSAVGSKANVLTFGAGSRLTVL.